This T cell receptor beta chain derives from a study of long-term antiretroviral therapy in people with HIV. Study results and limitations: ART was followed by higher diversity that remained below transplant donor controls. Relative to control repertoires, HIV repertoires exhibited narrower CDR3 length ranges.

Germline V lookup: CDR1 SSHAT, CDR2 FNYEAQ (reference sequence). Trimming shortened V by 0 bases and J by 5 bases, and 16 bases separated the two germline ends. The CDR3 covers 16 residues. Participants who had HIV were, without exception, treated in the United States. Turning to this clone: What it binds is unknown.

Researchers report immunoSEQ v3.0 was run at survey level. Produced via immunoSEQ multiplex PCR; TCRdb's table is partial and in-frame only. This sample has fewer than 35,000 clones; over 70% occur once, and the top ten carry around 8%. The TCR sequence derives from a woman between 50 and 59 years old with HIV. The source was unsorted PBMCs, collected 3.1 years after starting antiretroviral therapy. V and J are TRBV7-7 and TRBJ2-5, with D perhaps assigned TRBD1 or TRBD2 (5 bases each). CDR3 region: CASSLATGASHETQYF. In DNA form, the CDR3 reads TGTGCCAGCAGCTTAGCGACCGGGGCTAGCCACGAGACCCAGTACTTC.